The 24 T cell receptor beta chains presented below share a single source sample, sequenced in a study of T cells after somatic rescue of genetic block. The protocol was immunoSEQ multiplex PCR, while the TCRdb copy is restricted to in-frame clones and leaves out a portion. The table shows 110,000 or so clones, with over 80% occurring only once. Specimen: peripheral blood mononuclear cells (PBMCs). These receptors were taken from a woman aged 18-35 years.

The chain has TRBV21-1 and TRBJ2-2. TRBV21-1 is an annotated pseudogene. The CDR3 spans 13 residues. The CDR3, as DNA: TGTGCCAGCAACGAAACGAACACCGGGGAGCTGTTTTTT. Its translation is CASNETNTGELFF.

V usage is TRBV29-1 and J usage is TRBJ2-1, with a weak D call TRBD1 (5 bases). Germline loops: CDR1 SQVTM, CDR2 ANQGSEA. The CDR3 spans 14 residues. The CDR3 protein is CIAFGADSYNEQFF. The CDR3 DNA is TGCATCGCCTTTGGGGCCGACTCCTACAATGAGCAGTTCTTC.

The chain links TRBV10-3 to TRBJ2-5; tentatively, D is TRBD1 or TRBD2 (5 bases each). The V and J ends lost 0 bases and 5 bases respectively, with 10 bases between them. Germline V gene lookup returns CDR1 ENHRY and CDR2 SYGVKD. The CDR3 sequence is 14 residues long. This chain's CDR3 is CAISESGTPETQYF. CDR3 coding DNA: TGTGCCATCAGTGAGTCTGGGACCCCTGAGACCCAGTACTTC.

CDR3 nucleotide sequence: TGTGCCAGTAGTATAGATGACGCGGGGTACAATGAGCAGTTCTTC. Amino acid sequence: CASSIDDAGYNEQFF. V is TRBV19 and J is TRBJ2-1; D is perhaps TRBD2 (6 bases). Trimming stripped 0 bases from V and 4 bases from J, with 10 bases between. CDR1 is LNHDA, CDR2 SQIVND, per germline (reference sequence). The length of the CDR3 is 15 residues.

This clone showed up just a few times. The J gene is TRBJ1-2, the V gene TRBV6-5; 9 bases are a match to TRBD1. Trimming took 8 bases from V and 3 from J; bases not matched to a gene: 7. Germline values: CDR1 MNHEY, CDR2 SVGAGI. This CDR3 spans 14 amino acids. The CDR3 spells CASGNRGRDYGYTF. As DNA, the CDR3 is TGTGCCAGCGGAAACAGGGGGCGCGACTATGGCTACACCTTC.

The V and J genes are TRBV29-1 and TRBJ1-2; 7 bases agree with TRBD1. With 2 bases clipped from V and 1 base from J, the junction kept 4 bases outside the gene matches. The CDR3 runs 14 residues. CDR1 is SQVTM and CDR2 is ANQGSEA in the germline V gene. CDR3 sequence reads: CSVEPTGLNYGYTF. The CDR3 coding sequence is TGCAGCGTTGAACCGACAGGGCTTAACTATGGCTACACCTTC.

The chain combines TRBV7-9 with TRBJ1-5, with D uncertain. This CDR3 contains 13 residues. CDR1 is SEHNR, CDR2 FQNEAQ, per germline (reference sequence). Between the trimmed V and J ends, which lost 8 bases and 6 bases, there was a span of 14 bases. CDR3 amino acids: CASGREVGQPQHF. CDR3 DNA: TGTGCCAGCGGCCGGGAGGTCGGTCAGCCCCAGCATTTT.

The CDR3 loop is CATRQLNTEAFF. The CDR3 bases are TGTGCCACCCGACAGCTGAACACTGAAGCTTTCTTT. The genes are TRBV10-3 and TRBJ1-1, with TRBD1 as a possible D gene (5 bases). Germline values: CDR1 ENHRY, CDR2 SYGVKD. The CDR3 contains 12 residues. Trimming stripped 10 bases from V and 0 bases from J, with 9 bases between.

This clone was detected once. The J gene is TRBJ1-2, the V gene TRBV10-3, with D possibly matching TRBD1 (5 bases). This CDR3 region has 14 residues. Trimming took 10 bases from V and 3 from J, leaving 18 bases between them. Germline V gene lookup returns CDR1 ENHRY and CDR2 SYGVKD. CDR3 nucleotides: TGTGCCACCCGAGGGGAGAGGGCCGACTATGGCTACACCTTC. Amino acids: CATRGERADYGYTF.

This clone was seen a single time. At one end the junction does not follow the germline gene, possibly because of a read error. The V gene is TRBV2, the J gene TRBJ2-7; D is unclear. This CDR3 contains 10 residues. Germline V gene lookup returns CDR1 SNHLY and CDR2 FYNNEI. The CDR3 DNA is TGTGCCAGCAGCTCGGGCGAGCATTACTTC. As protein: CASSSGEHYF.

The chain combines TRBV30 with TRBJ2-1; perhaps TRBD2 as D (6 bases). Trimming cost V 0 bases and J 0 bases, with 9 bases left between them. Germline V gene data show CDR1 as GTSNPN and CDR2 as SVGIG (reference sequence). The CDR3 runs 15 residues. CDR3 DNA sequence: TGTGCCTGGAGTGTAATGGGGGGCTCCTACAATGAGCAGTTCTTC. It yields the protein CAWSVMGGSYNEQFF.

The chain joins TRBV27 to TRBJ1-3, with D possibly matching TRBD1 (5 bases). This CDR3 is 15 amino acids long. Germline assignment: CDR1 MNHEY and CDR2 SMNVEV (reference sequence). The germline V and J ends were trimmed by 4 bases and 2 bases, with 12 bases remaining between them. In DNA, the CDR3 is TGTGCCAGCAGTTCCGAGGCAGGGCCTGGAAACACCATATATTTT. This sequence encodes CASSSEAGPGNTIYF.

The chain recombines TRBV6-5 with TRBJ1-1; 9 nucleotides line up with TRBD1. V trimming: 5 bases; J trimming: 11 bases; junction bases outside the gene matches: 9. This CDR3 comprises 13 residues. The germline gives CDR1 MNHEY, CDR2 SVGAGI. The CDR3 is CASSDPGQGGAFF. The CDR3 bases are TGTGCCAGCAGTGATCCGGGACAGGGTGGCGCTTTCTTT.

The chain has TRBV7-3 and TRBJ2-3; no firm D call. The CDR3 runs 14 residues. Germline V gives CDR1 SGHTA, CDR2 FQGTGA. Trimming shortened V by 5 bases and J by 4 bases, and 13 bases separated the two germline ends. The CDR3 loop is CASSPLGGSDTQYF. The DNA of the CDR3 is TGTGCCAGCAGCCCTTTGGGTGGTTCAGATACGCAGTATTTT. Full variable domain (rest looked up from reference TRBV7-3 and TRBJ2-3): GAGVSQTPSNKVTEKGKYVELRCDPISGHTALYWYRQSLGQGPEFLIYFQGTGAADDSGLPNDRFFAVRPEGSVSTLKIQRTERGDSAVYLCASSPLGGSDTQYFGPGTRLTVL.

This sequence joins TRBV4-1 and TRBJ1-5; perhaps TRBD1 as D (5 bases). The CDR3 extends over 15 amino acids. From germline, CDR1 is MGHRA and CDR2 YSYEKL. V dropped 2 bases and J dropped 7 bases, with 15 bases sitting between them. Here the CDR3 reads CASSQTSPRGQPQHF. The DNA of the CDR3 is TGCGCCAGCAGCCAAACTAGCCCCCGGGGGCAGCCCCAGCATTTT.

The chain joins TRBV4-1 to TRBJ1-6; D unclear. CDR1 is MGHRA and CDR2 is YSYEKL in the germline V gene. This CDR3 has 17 amino acids. V gave up 1 base and J gave up 5 bases, with 15 bases separating them. CDR3 loop: CASSQVISPWDNSPLHF. The CDR3 coding sequence is TGCGCCAGCAGCCAAGTCATATCCCCCTGGGATAATTCACCCCTCCACTTT.

This sequence joins TRBV19 and TRBJ1-6; 8 positions match TRBD1. The CDR3 has 14 residues. Germline CDR1 is LNHDA and CDR2 is SQIVND (reference sequence). The junction had 5 bases not matched to a gene; V was cut back by 5 bases and J by 8 bases. The CDR3 loop reads CASSPTGADSPLHF. The CDR3 coding sequence is TGTGCCAGTAGTCCGACAGGGGCTGATTCACCCCTCCACTTT.

V and J are TRBV9 and TRBJ2-1; D tentatively reads TRBD1 or TRBD2 (5 bases each). The germline V gene encodes CDR1 SGDLS and CDR2 YYNGEE. Trimming left V 3 bases short and J 9 bases short, with 16 bases between. The CDR3 is 14 amino acids. CDR3 residues: CASSEGTPRGEQFF. In nucleotides, the CDR3 is TGTGCCAGCAGCGAAGGGACCCCGAGGGGTGAGCAGTTCTTC. Full variable domain (remainder filled in from reference TRBV9 and TRBJ2-1): DSGVTQTPKHLITATGQRVTLRCSPRSGDLSVYWYQQSLDQGLQFLIQYYNGEERAKGNILERFSAQQFPDLHSELNLSSLELGDSALYFCASSEGTPRGEQFFGPGTRLTVL.

The table lists this clone with a few counts. This rearrangement joins TRBV9 to TRBJ1-6; the D gene is possibly TRBD1 (5 bases). There are 14 residues in the CDR3. CDR1 SGDLS and CDR2 YYNGEE come from the germline V gene. V lost 0 bases to trimming and J lost 8 bases, with 9 bases between them. The CDR3 nucleotides read TGTGCCAGCAGCGTAGGGGGGTTCGATTCACCCCTCCACTTT. Its protein is CASSVGGFDSPLHF.

The chain carries TRBV6-5 and TRBJ2-7; D gene unclear. With 2 bases removed from V and 0 bases from J, the gap between germline ends came to 14 bases. Looked up from germline, CDR1 is MNHEY and CDR2 is SVGAGI. CDR3 length: 16 amino acids. CDR3 loop: CASSYGPAKSSYEQYF. CDR3 nucleotides: TGTGCCAGCAGTTACGGCCCAGCTAAAAGCTCCTACGAGCAGTACTTC.

This clone appeared a single time. This chain links TRBV7-2 with TRBJ2-1, with D perhaps being TRBD1 or TRBD2 (5 bases each). With 5 bases removed from V and 0 bases from J, the gap between germline ends came to 11 bases. The V gene's germline CDR1 is SGHTA and CDR2 FQGNSA. The CDR3 length is 15 residues. The CDR3 sequence: CASSVSGLSYNEQFF. In DNA form, the CDR3 reads TGTGCCAGCAGCGTTTCGGGGCTCTCCTACAATGAGCAGTTCTTC.

The J gene is TRBJ1-5, the V gene TRBV13, with TRBD1 matching over 7 bases. The V gene's germline CDR1 is PRHDT and CDR2 FYEKMQ (reference sequence). The junction had 3 bases not matched to a gene; V was cut back by 4 bases and J by 0 bases. The CDR3 runs 15 residues. Here the CDR3 DNA reads TGTGCCAGCAGCTCGGGACAGAGTAGCAATCAGCCCCAGCATTTT. It codes for CASSSGQSSNQPQHF.

This clone was detected only once. The gene calls are TRBV2 and TRBJ2-1; no definite D call. Trimming cost V 3 bases and J 3 bases, with 0 bases left between them. Germline V gene sequence: CDR1 SNHLY, CDR2 FYNNEI. The CDR3 is 11 amino acids. The CDR3 here is CASSDYNEQFF. The DNA of the CDR3 is TGTGCCAGCAGTGACTACAATGAGCAGTTCTTC.

This rearrangement joins TRBV7-3 to TRBJ1-2; D may be TRBD1 (5 bases). Germline CDR1 and CDR2: SGHTA and FQGTGA. The CDR3 is 13 residues long. V lost 5 bases and J 8 bases, leaving 15 bases between the germline ends. The CDR3 DNA reads TGTGCCAGCAGCGCCCAGGGCGTAGGCGGCTACACCTTC. Amino acid sequence: CASSAQGVGGYTF.